Following are 25 T cell receptor beta chains from one sample sequenced in a study of T cells in Graves' hyperthyroidism and ophthalmopathy. Amplified TCR beta CDR3 regions came from RNA transcripts. Using the HTBI primer set, a first-round RT-PCR was run on the TCR CDR3. TCRdb analysed the multiplex PCR reads with MiXCR anew, one entry per CDR3 protein. The sample holds hundreds of thousands of distinct CDR3 sequences; approximately 16% are singletons and the top ten take around 28%. Sequenced sample: blood. The receptor set was obtained from a woman younger than 30 with Graves' ophthalmopathy.

This clonotype was recorded many times. The V call is TRBV20-1, the J call TRBJ1-2; D is uncertain. Germline V gene lookup returns CDR1 DFQATT and CDR2 SNEGSKA (reference sequence). The V end was cut by 3 bases, the J end by 4 bases, with 12 bases between. This CDR3 contains 13 residues. This CDR3 reads CSASTDPTYGYTF. The DNA for the CDR3 is TGCAGTGCTAGTACAGACCCTACCTATGGCTACACCTTC.

In its sample, this clonotype was seen a few times. The chain joins TRBV4-1 to TRBJ1-2, with unresolved D. The CDR3 totals 14 residues. Per the germline V gene, CDR1 is MGHRA and CDR2 is YSYEKL. Between the trimmed V and J ends, which lost 1 base and 2 bases, there was a span of 8 bases. The CDR3: CASSQAQGNYGYTF. CDR3 nucleotide sequence: TGCGCCAGCAGCCAAGCGCAAGGGAACTATGGCTACACCTTC.

This clonotype was seen ten or more times. The chain has TRBV27 and TRBJ2-5; 8 nucleotides agree with TRBD2. J was trimmed by 3 bases and V by 0 bases; bases with no gene match: 15. The length of the CDR3 is 19 residues. From germline, CDR1 is MNHEY and CDR2 SMNVEV (reference sequence). CDR3 protein: CASSLSYWEREIRKETQYF. In DNA form, the CDR3 reads TGTGCCAGCAGTTTATCGTATTGGGAGCGGGAGATAAGGAAAGAGACCCAGTACTTC.

There are many counts of this clonotype. The gene calls are TRBV5-1 and TRBJ1-6, with 7 bases fitting TRBD1. The CDR3 runs 14 residues. V gave up 1 base and J gave up 10 bases; unmatched junction bases: 5. CDR1 and CDR2 (germline): SGHRS, YFSETQ. The CDR3 reads CASSLSGGGSPLHF. The CDR3 DNA reads TGCGCCAGCAGCTTGTCAGGGGGAGGGTCACCCCTCCACTTT.

This clonotype was recorded many times. The V gene is TRBV7-3, the J gene TRBJ2-5, with TRBD2 matching 11 bases. The germline V gene has CDR1 SGHTA and CDR2 FQGTGA. This CDR3 is 16 amino acids long. Trimming at V came to 5 bases and at J to 3 bases, leaving 8 bases not matched to a gene. The CDR3, as DNA: TGTGCCAGCAGCCCGACTAGCGGGAAGGGAGAAGAGACCCAGTACTTC. Amino acid sequence: CASSPTSGKGEETQYF.

This clonotype was detected ten times or more. This rearrangement joins TRBV4-2 to TRBJ1-1, with a weak D call TRBD1 (6 bases). The CDR3 covers 17 residues. The germline V and J ends were trimmed by 4 bases and 1 base, with 19 bases remaining between them. Germline-derived CDR1 and CDR2 are LGHNA and YNFKEQ. CDR3 residues: CASSPVRGQGGNTEAFF. The CDR3 nucleotides are TGTGCCAGCAGCCCCGTTCGGGGGCAGGGAGGGAACACTGAAGCTTTCTTT.

In regard to this clonotype: A read error may be the cause here, since a much bigger clone is one base away. V gene TRBV4-2 combines with J gene TRBJ2-5; TRBD2 matches at 13 bases. The CDR3 extends over 17 amino acids. Germline V gene lookup returns CDR1 LGHNA and CDR2 YNFKEQ. The CDR3, as DNA: TGTGCCAACAGCCAGCAACCGGGACTAGCGGGACAAGAGACCCAGTACTTC. It specifies CANSQQPGLAGQETQYF.

This clonotype appeared a few times. The chain employs TRBV19 and TRBJ2-1, with 8 bases that match TRBD2. V lost 3 bases to trimming and J lost 0 bases; unmatched junction nucleotides: 4. Germline assignment: CDR1 LNHDA and CDR2 SQIVND (reference sequence). This CDR3 spans 16 amino acids. The CDR3 coding sequence is TGTGCCAGTAGTATCCTTACTAGCGGCTCCTACAATGAGCAGTTCTTC. It yields the protein CASSILTSGSYNEQFF. The variable domain in full, completed from reference TRBV19 and TRBJ2-1, reads DGGITQSPKYLFRKEGQNVTLSCEQNLNHDAMYWYRQDPGQGLRLIYYSQIVNDFQKGDIAEGYSVSREKKESFPLTVTSAQKNPTAFYLCASSILTSGSYNEQFFGPGTRLTVL.

This clonotype showed up many times. The genes are TRBV12-3 or TRBV12-4 and TRBJ2-1, with D unclear. CDR3 length: 13 residues. V dropped 6 bases and J dropped 0 bases, with 6 bases sitting between them. This CDR3 is CASSKGSYNEQFF. CDR3 nucleotide sequence: TGTGCCAGCAGCAAAGGCTCCTACAATGAGCAGTTCTTC.

The V call is TRBV7-9, the J call TRBJ2-7, with TRBD2 matching over 10 bases. V trimming: 4 bases; J trimming: 4 bases; junction bases outside the gene matches: 7. CDR1 is SEHNR and CDR2 is FQNEAQ in the germline V gene (reference sequence). The CDR3 is 15 amino acids. This CDR3 is CASSWSSGRFYEQYF. For the CDR3, the DNA is TGTGCCAGCAGCTGGAGTAGCGGGAGGTTTTACGAGCAGTACTTC.

This clonotype was counted a single time. Here the CDR3 reads CATSDPGTSGGGVQDTQYF. The CDR3, as DNA: TGTGCCACCAGTGATCCTGGGACTAGCGGGGGAGGTGTGCAAGATACGCAGTATTTT. The chain recombines TRBV24-1 with TRBJ2-3, with 14 nucleotides matching TRBD2. V lost 3 bases to trimming and J lost 5 bases; unmatched junction nucleotides: 12. CDR3 length: 19 residues. Germline assignment: CDR1 KGHDR and CDR2 SFDVKD.

This clonotype was seen repeatedly, ten times or more. The genes are TRBV27 and TRBJ2-1, with a tentative D call TRBD1 (6 bases). The CDR3 contains 12 residues. V was clipped by 3 bases and J by 10 bases, with 10 bases between them. Germline V CDR1 and CDR2: MNHEY, SMNVEV (reference sequence). For the CDR3, the DNA is TGTGCCAGCAGTTTTTCTGGGGGCGAGCAGTTCTTC. This sequence encodes CASSFSGGEQFF.

This clonotype was picked up many times. V and J are TRBV7-9 and TRBJ1-6, with D perhaps matching TRBD1 (6 bases). The CDR3 loop spans 15 amino acids. Trimming shortened V by 1 base and J by 10 bases, and 14 bases separated the two germline ends. Germline-derived CDR1 and CDR2 are SEHNR and FQNEAQ (reference sequence). CDR3 DNA: TGTGCCAGCAGCTTAGAGGCAGGGGTGGGATCACCCCTCCACTTT. It encodes CASSLEAGVGSPLHF.

The V and J genes are TRBV28 and TRBJ1-4; D gene uncertain. Deletions cut 7 bases from V and 6 bases from J, with 15 bases between. The CDR3 spans 14 residues. Germline CDR1 MDHEN, CDR2 SYDVKM. Here the CDR3 reads CASNPTVSHEKLFF. CDR3 DNA sequence: TGTGCCAGCAACCCAACGGTCTCCCATGAAAAACTGTTTTTT.

This clonotype showed up many times. V and J are TRBV5-4 and TRBJ2-1; D ambiguous. CDR1 and CDR2 (germline): SGHNT, YYREEE (reference sequence). The CDR3 sequence is 11 residues long. V shed 3 bases and J shed 9 bases, with 7 bases lying between them. Here the CDR3 DNA reads TGTGCCAGCAGCTCAAATATTGAGCAGTTCTTC. It specifies CASSSNIEQFF.

This clonotype was recorded many times. The chain carries TRBV20-1 and TRBJ2-1, with D possibly matching TRBD2 (5 bases). The length of the CDR3 is 15 residues. CDR1 is DFQATT and CDR2 is SNEGSKA in the germline V gene (reference sequence). Trimming removed 0 bases at V and 4 bases at J, with 13 bases between. The CDR3 region has the DNA TGCAGTGCTAGAGATTTCAGCGGAATATACAATGAGCAGTTCTTC. This sequence encodes CSARDFSGIYNEQFF.

This clonotype was counted many times. CDR3 amino acids: CASKRGGSKSGYTF. In DNA form, the CDR3 reads TGTGCCAGCAAGCGAGGAGGGAGTAAGAGTGGCTACACCTTC. The V gene is TRBV2, the J gene TRBJ1-2; unclear D gene. Germline V gene data show CDR1 as SNHLY and CDR2 as FYNNEI. Trimming shortened V by 7 bases and J by 7 bases, and 19 bases separated the two germline ends. CDR3 size: 14 residues.

This clonotype has a count of ten or more. The gene calls are TRBV10-1 and TRBJ2-7; no firm D call. From germline, CDR1 is WNHNN and CDR2 SYGVQD (reference sequence). This CDR3 comprises 15 residues. Trimming removed 3 bases at V and 2 bases at J, with 14 bases between. The CDR3 bases are TGCGCCAGCAGTGATCGGCCAACGGCTGCCTACGAGCAGTACTTC. This translates into CASSDRPTAAYEQYF.

At least ten counts were recorded for this clonotype. V is TRBV6-4 and J is TRBJ2-3; 11 bases fit TRBD2. The germline V gene encodes CDR1 MRHNA and CDR2 SNTAGT. The trim removed 0 bases at V and 1 base at J, leaving 0 bases unmatched. The CDR3 is 16 residues long. The CDR3 nucleotides are TGTGCCAGCAGTGACTCGACTAGCGGGGGCACAGATACGCAGTATTTT. Encoded protein: CASSDSTSGGTDTQYF.

This clonotype was seen many times. The chain couples TRBV2 to TRBJ1-1; maybe TRBD1 (5 bases). The CDR3 sequence is 13 residues long. The germline V gene encodes CDR1 SNHLY and CDR2 FYNNEI. V lost 9 bases and J lost 6, with 17 bases in between. CDR3 amino acids: CARNPRGGAEAFF. The CDR3 nucleotides are TGTGCCAGGAACCCAAGGGGCGGCGCTGAAGCTTTCTTT.

This clonotype showed up many times. V usage is TRBV6-2 or TRBV6-3 and J usage is TRBJ2-7, with unresolved D. Germline V CDR1 and CDR2: MNHEY, SVGEGT. The CDR3 is 12 residues long. Between the trimmed V and J ends, which lost 2 bases and 3 bases, there was a span of 5 bases. CDR3 in DNA: TGTGCCAGCAGTTACCCCCGCTACGAGCAGTACTTC. Translating it yields CASSYPRYEQYF.

The V gene is TRBV4-1, the J gene TRBJ1-5; D is undetermined. The germline V gene has CDR1 MGHRA and CDR2 YSYEKL. The CDR3 length is 17 residues. V lost 0 bases and J lost 0, with 12 bases in between. The DNA for the CDR3 is TGCGCCAGCAGCCAAGACAGGACCATTAATAGCAATCAGCCCCAGCATTTT. Protein: CASSQDRTINSNQPQHF.

V usage is TRBV27 and J usage is TRBJ2-1; 7 bases align to TRBD1. J lost 4 bases, V lost 8 bases, and 11 bases had no gene match. The CDR3 totals 15 residues. CDR1 and CDR2 from the germline V gene are MNHEY and SMNVEV (reference sequence). Here the CDR3 reads CASGDYRGPYNEQFF. The CDR3 coding sequence is TGTGCCAGCGGTGATTACAGGGGCCCGTACAATGAGCAGTTCTTC.

This clonotype has a count of ten or more. The chain is built from TRBV5-1 and TRBJ1-1; 9 bases are shared with TRBD1. The CDR3 consists of 15 residues. Trimming took 4 bases from V and 8 from J; bases not matched to a gene: 12. Germline CDR1 is SGHRS and CDR2 is YFSETQ. CDR3 coding DNA: TGCGCCAGCAGCCCCTCCGGGACAGGGTCTTCCGAAGCTTTCTTT. This gives the protein CASSPSGTGSSEAFF.

The gene calls are TRBV7-8 and TRBJ1-2, with TRBD1 as a possible D gene (5 bases). Trimming took 8 bases from V and 7 from J, leaving 20 bases between them. CDR1 is SGHVS and CDR2 is FQNEAQ in the germline V gene. CDR3 length: 14 amino acids. CDR3 nucleotide sequence: TGTGCCAGCCGTAAGGGGCGGCTATGGGGTGGCTACACCTTC. This encodes CASRKGRLWGGYTF. Full variable domain (outside the CDR3, taken from reference TRBV7-8 and TRBJ1-2): GAGVSQSPRYKVAKRGQDVALRCDPISGHVSLFWYQQALGQGPEFLTYFQNEAQLDKSGLPSDRFFAERPEGSVSTLKIQRTQQEDSAVYLCASRKGRLWGGYTFGSGTRLTVV.